This TCR beta chain emerged from a study of blood T cell repertoires in COVID-19. Study details: T cells, B-cell-depleted T cells, or PBMCs provided the cDNA or gDNA that served as material.

This CDR3 is built from 15 residues. Germline CDR1 KGHSH, CDR2 LQKENI. V was clipped by 6 bases and J by 4 bases; unmatched bases: 8. This clone was detected a few times. Assay: immunoSEQ multiplex PCR; the TCRdb copy retains only in-frame clones and omits some. Found here are about 500,000 clones, approximately 90% of them singletons; the top ten hold roughly 0.7%. The chain uses TRBV18 and TRBJ1-4; 7 bases match TRBD1. This receptor was obtained from a woman between 18 and 29 years old who had recovered from COVID-19. Sequenced sample: PBMCs or T cells enriched from blood (not recorded which). The CDR3 region is CASSLDRDHNEKLFF. In nucleotides, the CDR3 is TGTGCCAGCTCCCTAGACAGGGATCATAATGAAAAACTGTTTTTT.